This TCR beta chain is from a study of Ad26.COV2.S vaccination and SARS-CoV-2 variants. Whole-study results and caveats: For non-spike TCRs, breadth in vaccine recipients resembled that in placebo recipients.

Assay: immunoSEQ multiplex PCR; the TCRdb copy retains only in-frame clones and omits some. The sample lists approximately 97,000 clones, around three quarters occurring once. V lost 1 base, J lost 0 bases, and 13 bases lay in between. The germline CDR1 and CDR2 sequences are SGHTA and FQGNSA. The CDR3 extends over 17 amino acids. For this clone: What it recognizes is unknown.

The sequence was obtained from a human donor who had recovered from COVID-19. The chain couples TRBV7-2 to TRBJ2-1, with D perhaps matching TRBD2 (5 bases). The specimen comprised peripheral blood, sampled after recovery from COVID-19. CDR3 bases: TGTGCCAGCAGCTTAGTTGAGCGGATCCGCTCCTACAATGAGCAGTTCTTC. Residues: CASSLVERIRSYNEQFF. Filled out from reference TRBV7-2 and TRBJ2-1, the complete variable domain reads GAGVSQSPSNKVTEKGKDVELRCDPISGHTALYWYRQSLGQGLEFLIYFQGNSAPDKSGLPSDRFSAERTGGSVSTLTIQRTQQEDSAVYLCASSLVERIRSYNEQFFGPGTRLTVL.